This TCR beta chain was found in a study of T cells in Graves' hyperthyroidism and ophthalmopathy. Overall study results and limits: Ophthalmopathy was separated from stable hyperthyroidism by a 13 V-J model. The model made its ophthalmopathy prediction, and onset followed a median approximately 6 months later.

Researchers took RNA transcripts and amplified the TCR beta CDR3 regions from them. HTBI primers were used for first-round RT-PCR of the TCR CDR3. TCRdb analysed the multiplex PCR reads with MiXCR anew, one entry per CDR3 protein. The sample comprises 450,000 to 650,000 distinct CDR3 sequences, roughly 17% of which are singletons, and approximately 15% rests with the top ten. With regard to this clonotype: The target antigen is unknown.

Each person with ophthalmopathy scored at least 3 on the Clinical Activity Score, reached NOSPECS grade 4 or higher, and had been ill under 3 months. CDR1 is SNHLY and CDR2 is FYNNEI in the germline V gene. The CDR3 loop spans 12 amino acids. The V end was cut by 7 bases, the J end by 6 bases, with 9 bases between. The material sequenced was blood. This clonotype was obtained from a woman between 18 and 29 years old with Graves' ophthalmopathy. The chain links TRBV2 to TRBJ1-4; tentatively, D is TRBD1 (5 bases). The CDR3 DNA sequence: TGTGCCAGCAATGCAGGGTATGAAAAACTGTTTTTT. Amino acid sequence: CASNAGYEKLFF.